These T cell receptor beta chains were read from a single sample in a study of radiotherapy plus CTLA-4 blockade in lung cancer. TCRdb keeps only in-frame clones here, not all; method: immunoSEQ multiplex PCR. Seen here are around 31,000 clones, 60% to 80% observed once, and the top ten hold roughly 8%. The sample in question was peripheral blood, obtained from a patient treated with radiotherapy plus ipilimumab. The receptors were sampled from a human donor with non-small cell lung cancer who had stable disease on radiotherapy plus ipilimumab. Both conserved end residues are part of each CDR3. D genes are given only for firm matches. Not every row has a clone size; where given, it reads once, few, many or a size class.

D gene | J gene | V gene | clone size | CDR3 length | CDR3 DNA | CDR3 protein
NA | TRBJ2-2 | TRBV2 | NA | 16 | TGTGCCAGCAGTGAAGCGCTTGCGGGGGCGGACGGGGAGCTGTTTTTT | CASSEALAGADGELFF
TRBD1 | TRBJ2-1 | TRBV7-3 | NA | 14 | TGTGCCAGCAGCCCGGACAGGGGGCCCAATGAGCAGTTCTTC | CASSPDRGPNEQFF
TRBD1 | TRBJ1-4 | TRBV2 | NA | 16 | TGTGCCAGCAACCCACGGGACAGGGGATCTAATGAAAAACTGTTTTTT | CASNPRDRGSNEKLFF
NA | TRBJ2-5 | TRBV19 | NA | 13 | TGTGCCAGTAGTCAGGGAAGGAGAGAGACCCAGTACTTC | CASSQGRRETQYF
NA | TRBJ2-7 | TRBV18 | NA | 13 | TGTGCCAGCTCACCGGGGTTTCTCTACGAGCAGTACTTC | CASSPGFLYEQYF
NA | TRBJ1-2 | TRBV5-4 | few | 13 | TGTGCCAGCAGCTTGGCTCGGAACTATGGCTACACCTTC | CASSLARNYGYTF
TRBD2 | TRBJ2-3 | TRBV6-5 | NA | 13 | TGTGCCAGCAGGTCTAGCGGGGCATATACGCAGTATTTT | CASRSSGAYTQYF
TRBD1 | TRBJ2-5 | TRBV7-7 | NA | 15 | TGTGCCAGCAGCGCAGGGACAGGGGTAGGAAAGACCCAGTACTTC | CASSAGTGVGKTQYF
TRBD1 | TRBJ1-1 | TRBV10-2 | NA | 13 | TGCGCCAGCACCCCCCGGACAGGGGATGAGGCTTTCTTT | CASTPRTGDEAFF
NA | TRBJ2-7 | TRBV5-1 | NA | 15 | TGCGCCAGCAGCTTCGGTAGTCAGGGTAGCAACGAGCAGTACTTC | CASSFGSQGSNEQYF
NA | TRBJ1-1 | TRBV11-3 | NA | 13 | TGTGCCAGCAGCTTGGGCGGAAACACTGAAGCTTTCTTT | CASSLGGNTEAFF
NA | TRBJ1-5 | TRBV5-8 | NA | 12 | TGTGCCAGCAGCCCCGACAGGCAGCCCCAGCATTTT | CASSPDRQPQHF
TRBD1 | TRBJ1-1 | TRBV2 | NA | 16 | TGTGCCAGCAGTGTGTCAACCCGGACAGGGCGGACTGAAGCTTTCTTT | CASSVSTRTGRTEAFF
NA | TRBJ1-2 | TRBV29-1 | NA | 15 | TGCAGCGTCGCCGGGACGGCCTGGGATGACTATGGCTACACCTTC | CSVAGTAWDDYGYTF
NA | TRBJ2-1 | TRBV5-1 | NA | 14 | TGCGCCAGCAGCCTGGACCGAGCCCGTGGTGAGCAGTTCTTC | CASSLDRARGEQFF
NA | TRBJ2-3 | TRBV7-3 | once | 14 | TGTGCCAGCAGCTTAGGCGTGGGCACAGATACGCAGTATTTT | CASSLGVGTDTQYF
NA | TRBJ2-1 | TRBV20-1 | once | 11 | TGCAGTGCTAGGGGCTACAATGAGCAGTTCTTC | CSARGYNEQFF
TRBD1 | TRBJ1-6 | TRBV5-1 | NA | 17 | TGCGCCAGCAGCTTAGTTCCCGACAGGGGCCTAAATTCACCCCTCCACTTT | CASSLVPDRGLNSPLHF
TRBD1 | TRBJ2-3 | TRBV5-1 | NA | 17 | TGCGCCAGCAGCTTCCAGGGACAGGGGAGAGGCACAGATACGCAGTATTTT | CASSFQGQGRGTDTQYF
TRBD1 | TRBJ1-2 | TRBV9 | NA | 17 | TGTGCCAGCAGCTTCCAGAGGGGACAGGGGGGAGCCTATGGCTACACCTTC | CASSFQRGQGGAYGYTF
NA | TRBJ2-5 | TRBV5-1 | once | 14 | TGCGCCAGCATACAGGCACAACTACCCGGGACCCAGTACTTC | CASIQAQLPGTQYF
NA | TRBJ2-5 | TRBV29-1 | NA | 12 | TGCAGTGCCGATGACCGAAAAGAGACCCAGTACTTC | CSADDRKETQYF
NA | TRBJ1-2 | TRBV29-1 | NA | 14 | TGCAGCGCCTTATGGCGTCACTTGGACTATGGCTACACCTTC | CSALWRHLDYGYTF
NA | TRBJ2-1 | TRBV10-3 | NA | 12 | TGTGCCATCAGTGAGAGGGCGGGGACGCAGTTCTTC | CAISERAGTQFF
TRBD1 | TRBJ1-1 | TRBV7-9 | NA | 17 | TGTGCCAGCAGCCTAGCGGGGTCCAGGGGGCTGGGGACTGAAGCTTTCTTT | CASSLAGSRGLGTEAFF
NA | TRBJ1-1 | TRBV5-1 | NA | 14 | TGCGCCAGCATGGTAGGCGGGCTCAACACTGAAGCTTTCTTT | CASMVGGLNTEAFF
NA | TRBJ1-5 | TRBV28 | NA | 12 | TGTGCCAGCAGTTTACCTCGGGGGCCCCAGCATTTT | CASSLPRGPQHF
NA | TRBJ2-3 | TRBV18 | NA | 13 | TGTGCCAGCTCCCTAGACAGCACAGATACGCAGTATTTT | CASSLDSTDTQYF
NA | TRBJ2-6 | TRBV5-8 | NA | 17 | TGTGCCAGCGAAGCGCCTCACACACAAAGTCGGGCCAACGTCCTGACTTTC | CASEAPHTQSRANVLTF
NA | TRBJ1-1 | TRBV29-1 | once | 12 | TGCAGCGTTACAGTAGTGAACACTGAAGCTTTCTTT | CSVTVVNTEAFF
NA | TRBJ1-6 | TRBV9 | few | 15 | TGTGCCAGCAGCGTTACCTGGGGTGGGGGGTCACCCCTCCACTTT | CASSVTWGGGSPLHF
NA | TRBJ1-1 | TRBV6-6 | NA | 15 | TGTGCCAGCGACTTCTCGTCACGGCTGAACACTGAAGCTTTCTTT | CASDFSSRLNTEAFF
NA | TRBJ1-6 | TRBV7-9 | NA | 15 | TGTGCCAGCAGGACAATAGGCAGGGGTAATTCACCCCTCCACTTT | CASRTIGRGNSPLHF
TRBD1 | TRBJ1-1 | TRBV27 | NA | 19 | TGTGCCAGCAGTTTTGGACAGGGGGGCGTTCTCGGAGGAAACACTGAAGCTTTCTTT | CASSFGQGGVLGGNTEAFF
NA | TRBJ1-2 | TRBV9 | NA | 14 | TGTGCCAGCAGCGTAGCCCTGGGGGCGGGAGGCTACACCTTC | CASSVALGAGGYTF
TRBD1 | TRBJ2-1 | TRBV9 | NA | 17 | TGTGCCAGCAGCGCCCGAGCCGGGACAGTCTCCTACAATGAGCAGTTCTTC | CASSARAGTVSYNEQFF
NA | TRBJ1-2 | TRBV6-5 | NA | 14 | TGTGCCAGCATCAAAGGTGGCAGATCGTATGGCTACACCTTC | CASIKGGRSYGYTF
NA | TRBJ1-6 | TRBV9 | few | 14 | TGTGCCAGCAGCCTCACCCCGGACACCTCACCCCTCCACTTT | CASSLTPDTSPLHF
TRBD1 | TRBJ2-7 | TRBV7-2 | NA | 14 | TGTGCCAGCAGCTTAGCAGGGGGCTACTACGAGCAGTACTTC | CASSLAGGYYEQYF
TRBD1 | TRBJ1-2 | TRBV6-1 | NA | 14 | TGTGCCAGCAGGTCCGGGACAGTTTTCTATGGCTACACCTTC | CASRSGTVFYGYTF
NA | TRBJ1-5 | TRBV19 | NA | 15 | TGTGCCAGTAGTAGTCGGGGGCTGGGGGGACAGCCCCAGCATTTT | CASSSRGLGGQPQHF